Each of the 25 T cell receptor beta chains below was sequenced from the same sample in a study of Tregs in tolerant kidney transplant recipients. The repertoire was sequenced with immunoSEQ multiplex PCR; TCRdb's copy has only in-frame clones and lacks some. The table records fewer than 100,000 clones, approximately 94% of them present only once. Sequenced here: CD4+ T cells from blood, sampled before the transplant. The receptors shown here come from a human donor who received a combined kidney and bone marrow transplant.

This clone was detected only once. The CDR3 loop is CASSQRRNTGELFF. CDR3 nucleotides: TGTGCCAGTAGCCAGCGGAGGAACACCGGGGAGCTGTTTTTT. The genes are TRBV19 and TRBJ2-2, with D possibly being TRBD2 (5 bases). CDR1 and CDR2 (germline): LNHDA, SQIVND (reference sequence). The CDR3 is 14 residues long. V lost 6 bases, J lost 1 base, and 9 bases lay in between.

The rearrangement links TRBV25-1 to TRBJ2-5; TRBD1 matches at 9 bases. The better agreement between TRBJ2-7 and the DNA end casts doubt on the J call. Germline assignment: CDR1 MGHDK and CDR2 SYGVNS. The CDR3 extends over 16 amino acids. The CDR3 DNA sequence: TGTGCCAGCAGTGAATCCGGACAGGGGAACACCTACGAGCAGTACTTC. Protein: CASSESGQGNTYEQYF.

The rearrangement links TRBV28 to TRBJ1-3; TRBD1 might be the D (6 bases). The CDR3 is 18 residues long. Germline CDR1 reads MDHEN; CDR2 reads SYDVKM. V dropped 6 bases and J dropped 9 bases, with 30 bases sitting between them. CDR3 bases: TGTGCCAGCAGCAAAACTTTTGGGGGGGCGGTCTCGAAACGCACCATATATTTT. It encodes CASSKTFGGAVSKRTIYF.

The V gene is TRBV11-2, the J gene TRBJ1-2; TRBD1 is a possible D gene (6 bases). The CDR3 is made up of 14 amino acids. The V gene lost 4 bases and the J gene lost 4 bases, with 13 bases spanning the gap. Looked up from germline, CDR1 is SGHAT and CDR2 is FQNNGV. The DNA for the CDR3 is TGTGCCAGCAGCTCATCCGGGACACTCTATGGCTACACCTTC. It codes for CASSSSGTLYGYTF. The variable domain in full, completed from reference TRBV11-2 and TRBJ1-2, reads EAGVAQSPRYKIIEKRQSVAFWCNPISGHATLYWYQQILGQGPKLLIQFQNNGVVDDSQLPKDRFSAERLKGVDSTLKIQPAKLEDSAVYLCASSSSGTLYGYTFGSGTRLTVV.

Of note for this clone: Additional DNA sequences in this sample encode the identical CDR3. The chain has TRBV27 and TRBJ1-6; tentative D call: TRBD1 (5 bases). The CDR3 has 14 residues. V lost 0 bases and J lost 13, with 13 bases in between. Germline V CDR1 and CDR2: MNHEY, SMNVEV (reference sequence). CDR3 region: CASSLSGAGSPLHF. In DNA form, the CDR3 reads TGTGCCAGCAGTTTATCAGGGGCCGGCTCCCCCCTCCACTTT.

This clone was detected once. The chain couples TRBV28 to TRBJ1-2; 7 positions agree with TRBD1. The germline V gene has CDR1 MDHEN and CDR2 SYDVKM. The CDR3 runs to 15 residues. After removal of 3 bases from V and 2 bases from J, the junction contained 6 bases not matched to a gene. The CDR3 protein is CASSFTGAPNYGYTF. In nucleotides, the CDR3 is TGTGCCAGCAGTTTCACAGGGGCCCCCAACTATGGCTACACCTTC.

The CDR3 spells CASSSSGGGDEQFF. The CDR3 bases are TGTGCCAGCAGTTCGTCCGGCGGGGGGGATGAGCAGTTCTTC. The chain combines TRBV25-1 with TRBJ2-1; TRBD2 matches 9 bases. This CDR3 spans 14 amino acids. J lost 8 bases, V lost 5 bases, and 7 bases had no gene match. Germline-derived CDR1 and CDR2 are MGHDK and SYGVNS. The full variable domain, completed using reference TRBV25-1 and TRBJ2-1, is EADIYQTPRYLVIGTGKKITLECSQTMGHDKMYWYQQDPGMELHLIHYSYGVNSTEKGDLSSESTVSRIRTEHFPLTLESARPSHTSQYLCASSSSGGGDEQFFGPGTRLTVL.

The chain couples TRBV7-2 to TRBJ1-2; TRBD1 aligns across 8 bases. Germline CDR1 reads SGHTA; CDR2 reads FQGNSA. CDR3 length: 14 amino acids. V trimming: 1 base; J trimming: 8 bases; junction bases outside the gene matches: 6. Here the CDR3 reads CASSLGTGIFGYTF. The CDR3, as DNA: TGTGCCAGCAGCTTAGGGACAGGGATTTTCGGCTACACCTTC. The whole variable domain, remainder taken from reference TRBV7-2 and TRBJ1-2, is GAGVSQSPSNKVTEKGKDVELRCDPISGHTALYWYRQSLGQGLEFLIYFQGNSAPDKSGLPSDRFSAERTGGSVSTLTIQRTQQEDSAVYLCASSLGTGIFGYTFGSGTRLTVV.

V is TRBV5-1 and J is TRBJ2-3; 12 bases match TRBD1. Germline V lookup: CDR1 SGHRS, CDR2 YFSETQ. Trimming at V came to 4 bases and at J to 4 bases, leaving 7 bases not matched to a gene. The CDR3 is 16 amino acids. CDR3 sequence reads: CASSPPGQGAPDTQYF. The CDR3, as DNA: TGCGCCAGCAGCCCGCCGGGACAGGGGGCGCCAGATACGCAGTATTTT.

This chain uses TRBV28 with TRBJ1-5; D may be TRBD1 (5 bases). With 2 bases removed from V and 2 bases from J, the gap between germline ends came to 16 bases. CDR1 and CDR2 from the germline V gene are MDHEN and SYDVKM. This CDR3 region has 17 residues. The CDR3 is CASSLLSQGYGNQPQHF. The CDR3 DNA is TGTGCCAGCAGTTTACTTTCTCAGGGATACGGCAATCAGCCCCAGCATTTT.

The chain has TRBV5-1 and TRBJ1-2; D remains ambiguous. From germline, CDR1 is SGHRS and CDR2 YFSETQ. The V and J ends lost 6 bases and 7 bases respectively, with 16 bases between them. This CDR3 has 13 residues. CDR3 region: CASKAREGSGYTF. CDR3 coding DNA: TGCGCCAGCAAAGCCCGTGAGGGTAGTGGCTACACCTTC.

The chain is built from TRBV4-1 and TRBJ2-7, with D possibly TRBD2 on 6 matching bases. This CDR3 comprises 18 residues. V lost 1 base and J 2 bases, leaving 21 bases between the germline ends. Germline CDR1 MGHRA, CDR2 YSYEKL. CDR3 amino acids: CASSQAQVAQGGAYEQYF. CDR3 DNA sequence: TGCGCCAGCAGCCAAGCCCAAGTGGCCCAAGGAGGGGCCTACGAGCAGTACTTC.

The chain employs TRBV18 and TRBJ1-5, with 9 bases aligning to TRBD1. This CDR3 comprises 14 residues. With 3 bases clipped from V and 5 bases from J, the junction kept 2 bases outside the gene matches. Germline values: CDR1 KGHSH, CDR2 LQKENI. CDR3: CASSPTGGDQPQHF. CDR3 nucleotide sequence: TGTGCCAGCTCACCCACAGGGGGCGATCAGCCCCAGCATTTT.

The table lists this clone with a few counts. The rearrangement uses TRBV27 and TRBJ1-4; 10 bases line up with TRBD1. This CDR3 contains 14 residues. The germline V gene encodes CDR1 MNHEY and CDR2 SMNVEV (reference sequence). Trimming cost V 6 bases and J 9 bases; bases outside gene matches: 7. DNA of the CDR3: TGTGCCAGCAGACCGCGACAGGGGGCTAAAAAACTGTTTTTT. Translated: CASRPRQGAKKLFF.

This chain joins TRBV2 and TRBJ1-2; D is unclear. There are 12 residues in the CDR3. Trimming stripped 6 bases from V and 4 bases from J, with 9 bases between. CDR1 is SNHLY and CDR2 is FYNNEI in the germline V gene. Here the CDR3 DNA reads TGTGCCAGCAGGCCCGACACCTATGGCTACACCTTC. Translating gives CASRPDTYGYTF.

CDR3 sequence reads: CSALDTHEQYF. DNA for the CDR3: TGCAGTGCCCTCGACACCCACGAGCAGTACTTC. The V gene is TRBV20-1, the J gene TRBJ2-7; the D is unclear. Deletions cut 6 bases from V and 5 bases from J, with 11 bases between. CDR1 and CDR2 from the germline V gene are DFQATT and SNEGSKA (reference sequence). This CDR3 spans 11 amino acids.

The V call is TRBV5-1, the J call TRBJ1-1; no firm D call. Trimming took 0 bases from V and 2 from J, leaving 5 bases between them. The germline V gene has CDR1 SGHRS and CDR2 YFSETQ. The CDR3 has 13 amino acids. CDR3 region: CASSLETNTEAFF. Here the CDR3 DNA reads TGCGCCAGCAGCTTGGAGACTAACACTGAAGCTTTCTTT.

In DNA form, the CDR3 reads TGTGCCAGTAGTATTTCAGGGTACACAGATACGCAGTATTTT. It translates to CASSISGYTDTQYF. This rearrangement joins TRBV19 to TRBJ2-3, with D tentatively TRBD1 (5 bases). This CDR3 region has 14 residues. The ends were cut back, 3 bases at V and 2 bases at J, with 9 bases in the middle. Looked up from germline, CDR1 is LNHDA and CDR2 is SQIVND (reference sequence).

V is TRBV5-4 and J is TRBJ1-6; perhaps TRBD1 as D (5 bases). V was pared by 2 bases and J by 10 bases, with 16 bases between. Germline CDR1 SGHNT, CDR2 YYREEE (reference sequence). This CDR3 region has 15 residues. CDR3 sequence reads: CASSFSHGAGSPLHF. The CDR3 region has the DNA TGTGCCAGCAGCTTTAGTCACGGGGCGGGATCACCCCTCCACTTT. The full variable domain, its missing parts supplied by reference TRBV5-4 and TRBJ1-6, is ETGVTQSPTHLIKTRGQQVTLRCSSQSGHNTVSWYQQALGQGPQFIFQYYREEENGRGNFPPRFSGLQFPNYSSELNVNALELDDSALYLCASSFSHGAGSPLHFGNGTRLTVT.

The CDR3 loop reads CASSLRGRETQYF. The CDR3 nucleotides are TGTGCCAGCAGTTTGAGGGGGCGAGAGACCCAGTACTTC. V gene TRBV27 combines with J gene TRBJ2-5; TRBD1 matches at 7 bases. Germline CDR1 MNHEY, CDR2 SMNVEV (reference sequence). CDR3 length equals 13 residues. V lost 3 bases, J lost 4 bases, and 2 bases stayed unmatched.

This rearrangement joins TRBV18 to TRBJ2-7, with unresolved D. The CDR3 is 13 amino acids. Trimming removed 3 bases at V and 3 bases at J, with 9 bases between. Germline V lookup: CDR1 KGHSH, CDR2 LQKENI. DNA for the CDR3: TGTGCCAGCTCACCGGGCCTTAACTACGAGCAGTACTTC. As protein: CASSPGLNYEQYF.

This chain joins TRBV4-3 and TRBJ2-7; 7 nucleotides agree with TRBD1. The CDR3 has 16 residues. V trimming: 1 base; J trimming: 2 bases; junction bases outside the gene matches: 8. In germline, CDR1 is LGHNA, CDR2 YSLEER. For the CDR3, the DNA is TGCGCCAGCAGCCAAGGCATATCAGGGGGTACCTACGAGCAGTACTTC. Protein sequence: CASSQGISGGTYEQYF.

This rearrangement joins TRBV7-2 to TRBJ2-7; a weak D match, TRBD1 (5 bases). V dropped 1 base and J dropped 3 bases, with 10 bases sitting between them. Germline CDR1 is SGHTA and CDR2 is FQGNSA. CDR3 length: 14 amino acids. The CDR3 loop reads CASSLGPGYYEQYF. The DNA for the CDR3 is TGTGCCAGCAGCTTAGGGCCAGGGTACTACGAGCAGTACTTC.

The chain carries TRBV28 and TRBJ2-7; TRBD2 aligns across 13 bases. This CDR3 contains 17 residues. Germline values: CDR1 MDHEN, CDR2 SYDVKM. After removal of 5 bases from V and 2 bases from J, the junction contained 9 bases not matched to a gene. The CDR3 region is CASSGTSGTKGAYEQYF. CDR3 nucleotides: TGTGCCAGCAGTGGGACTAGCGGGACCAAAGGCGCCTACGAGCAGTACTTC.

This clone was counted a single time. The genes are TRBV7-3 and TRBJ2-5, with TRBD2 as a possible D gene (5 bases). Looked up from germline, CDR1 is SGHTA and CDR2 is FQGTGA. Trimming removed 0 bases from V and 5 bases from J, with 13 bases in between. The CDR3 is 15 amino acids. The CDR3 bases are TGTGCCAGCAGCTTAACTTCGGCTAGCTGGGAGACCCAGTACTTC. Translating it yields CASSLTSASWETQYF.